The T cell receptor beta chain described here comes from a study of identical twins. TCRdb reprocessed the 5' RACE reads with MiXCR, giving one entry per CDR3 protein. The table includes around 100,000 distinct CDR3 sequences, 4.5% to 6.5% detected once. The CDR3 totals 15 residues. Trimming took 5 bases from V and 8 from J, leaving 18 bases between them. This clonotype has a count of ten or more. This receptor was taken from a woman between 45 and 65 years old in good health. Material for sequencing was memory T cells sorted from blood. V gene TRBV12-3 or TRBV12-4 combines with J gene TRBJ1-4; D may be TRBD1 (5 bases). The CDR3 loop reads CASSPLGGEAEKLFF. The CDR3 DNA reads TGTGCCAGCAGTCCCTTGGGAGGGGAGGCCGAAAAACTGTTTTTT.